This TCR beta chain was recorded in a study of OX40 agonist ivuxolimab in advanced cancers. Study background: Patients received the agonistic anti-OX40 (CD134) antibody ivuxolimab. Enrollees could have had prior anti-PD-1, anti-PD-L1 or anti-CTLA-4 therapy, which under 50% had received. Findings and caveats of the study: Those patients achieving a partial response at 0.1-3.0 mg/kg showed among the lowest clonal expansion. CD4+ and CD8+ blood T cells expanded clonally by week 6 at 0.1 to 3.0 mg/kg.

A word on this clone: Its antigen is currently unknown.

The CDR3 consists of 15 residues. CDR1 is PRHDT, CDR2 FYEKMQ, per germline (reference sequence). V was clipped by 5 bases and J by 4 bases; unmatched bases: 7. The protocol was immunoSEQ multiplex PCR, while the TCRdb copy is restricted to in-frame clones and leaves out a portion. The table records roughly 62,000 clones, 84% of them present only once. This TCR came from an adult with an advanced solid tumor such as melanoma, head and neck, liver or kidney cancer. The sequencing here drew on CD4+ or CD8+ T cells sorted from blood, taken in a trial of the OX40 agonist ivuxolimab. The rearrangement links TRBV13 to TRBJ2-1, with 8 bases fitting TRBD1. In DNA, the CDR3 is TGTGCCAGCAGCCTACAGGGACAGGTGTACAATGAGCAGTTCTTC. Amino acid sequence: CASSLQGQVYNEQFF.